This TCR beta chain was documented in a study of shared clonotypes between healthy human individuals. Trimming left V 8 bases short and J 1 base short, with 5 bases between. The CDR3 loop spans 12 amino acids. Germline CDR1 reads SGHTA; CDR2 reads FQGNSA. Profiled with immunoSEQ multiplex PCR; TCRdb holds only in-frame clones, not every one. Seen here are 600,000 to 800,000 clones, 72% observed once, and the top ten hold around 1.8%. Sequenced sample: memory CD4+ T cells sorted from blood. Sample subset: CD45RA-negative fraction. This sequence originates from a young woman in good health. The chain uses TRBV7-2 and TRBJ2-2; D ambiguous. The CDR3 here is CASQRNTGELFF. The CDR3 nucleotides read TGTGCCAGCCAGCGGAACACCGGGGAGCTGTTTTTT.